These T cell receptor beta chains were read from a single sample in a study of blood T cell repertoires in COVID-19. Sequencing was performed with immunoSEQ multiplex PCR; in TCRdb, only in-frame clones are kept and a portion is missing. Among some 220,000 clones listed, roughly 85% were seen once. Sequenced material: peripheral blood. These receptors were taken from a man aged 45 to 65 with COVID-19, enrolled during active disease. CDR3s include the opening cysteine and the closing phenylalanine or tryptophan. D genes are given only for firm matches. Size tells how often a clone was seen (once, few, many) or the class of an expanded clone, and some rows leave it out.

CDR3nt: TGTGCCAGCGTATTGACAGGGGACACTGAAGCTTTCTTT
CDR3aa: CASVLTGDTEAFF
d_gene: TRBD1
j_gene: TRBJ1-1
v_gene: TRBV12-3/TRBV12-4
abundance: once

CDR3nt: TGCGCCAGCAGCTTGGCCAGGGGGCATAATTCACCCCTCCACTTT
CDR3aa: CASSLARGHNSPLHF
d_gene: TRBD1
j_gene: TRBJ1-6
v_gene: TRBV5-1
abundance: NA

CDR3nt: TGTGCCAGTAGTCCACGGACAGGGACCGGGGAGCTGTTTTTT
CDR3aa: CASSPRTGTGELFF
d_gene: TRBD1
j_gene: TRBJ2-2
v_gene: TRBV19
abundance: NA

CDR3nt: TGTGCCTGGAGTGTAGCTTTGGGCTCCTATAGCAATCAGCCCCAGCATTTT
CDR3aa: CAWSVALGSYSNQPQHF
d_gene: NA
j_gene: TRBJ1-5
v_gene: TRBV30
abundance: NA

CDR3nt: TGTGCCAGCAGCGTAGGACAGGGCAGGCGGACCCAGTACTTC
CDR3aa: CASSVGQGRRTQYF
d_gene: TRBD1
j_gene: TRBJ2-5
v_gene: TRBV9
abundance: NA

CDR3nt: TGCGCCAGCAGCTTGAGTGGGGGGGTCCACGAGCAGTACTTC
CDR3aa: CASSLSGGVHEQYF
d_gene: TRBD2
j_gene: TRBJ2-7
v_gene: TRBV5-1
abundance: once

CDR3nt: TGCGCCAGCAGCTTAACAGGGTTCACTGAAGCTTTCTTT
CDR3aa: CASSLTGFTEAFF
d_gene: NA
j_gene: TRBJ1-1
v_gene: TRBV5-1
abundance: NA

CDR3nt: TGTGCCACCAGCAGAGAATATGTGGCTTCACCCCTCCACTTT
CDR3aa: CATSREYVASPLHF
d_gene: NA
j_gene: TRBJ1-6
v_gene: TRBV15
abundance: NA

CDR3nt: TGTGCCAGCAGCCAAGTGTTATTAACAGGGACTGAAGCTTTCTTT
CDR3aa: CASSQVLLTGTEAFF
d_gene: NA
j_gene: TRBJ1-1
v_gene: TRBV3-1/TRBV3-2
abundance: NA

CDR3nt: TGCGCCAGCAGCCAAGATCAGTATCAGCCCCAGCATTTT
CDR3aa: CASSQDQYQPQHF
d_gene: NA
j_gene: TRBJ1-5
v_gene: TRBV4-3
abundance: NA

CDR3nt: TGTGCCAGCAGCGCGGGGGGGGTGGCTGGAAACACCATATATTTT
CDR3aa: CASSAGGVAGNTIYF
d_gene: NA
j_gene: TRBJ1-3
v_gene: TRBV5-4
abundance: NA

CDR3nt: TGTGCCAGCAGGCTTGGTTGGGGGACTTCAGGAAACACCATATATTTT
CDR3aa: CASRLGWGTSGNTIYF
d_gene: NA
j_gene: TRBJ1-3
v_gene: TRBV7-2
abundance: NA

CDR3nt: TGTGCCAGCAGCCGATCTAGCGGGGGGGCCGTAGATACGCAGTATTTT
CDR3aa: CASSRSSGGAVDTQYF
d_gene: TRBD2
j_gene: TRBJ2-3
v_gene: TRBV6-6
abundance: NA

CDR3nt: TGCAGTGCCAGTGGAGGCGTTGAAGCTTTCTTT
CDR3aa: CSASGGVEAFF
d_gene: NA
j_gene: TRBJ1-1
v_gene: TRBV20-1
abundance: NA

CDR3nt: TGTGCCAGTAGTATAGGACTGATCTCTGGGGCCAACGTCCTGACTTTC
CDR3aa: CASSIGLISGANVLTF
d_gene: NA
j_gene: TRBJ2-6
v_gene: TRBV19
abundance: NA

CDR3nt: TGTGCCTCAGCGGGGTTGGGGGAAAAACTGTTTTTT
CDR3aa: CASAGLGEKLFF
d_gene: NA
j_gene: TRBJ1-4
v_gene: TRBV30
abundance: NA

CDR3nt: TGTGCCAGCATGAGGTGGCAGGCGGGCTCTGGAAACACCATATATTTT
CDR3aa: CASMRWQAGSGNTIYF
d_gene: NA
j_gene: TRBJ1-3
v_gene: TRBV2
abundance: NA

CDR3nt: TGTGCCAGCAGTTACTACACAGGGGAAACTGGCGACGAGCAGTACTTC
CDR3aa: CASSYYTGETGDEQYF
d_gene: TRBD1
j_gene: TRBJ2-7
v_gene: TRBV6-2/TRBV6-3
abundance: NA